These 29 T cell receptor beta chains were all obtained from the same sample, sequenced in a study of T-cell reconstitution after alpha-beta-depleted transplantation in children. A TCRbeta library incorporating unique molecular identifiers was prepared. Using its own MiXCR run on the PCR reads, TCRdb lists one record per CDR3 protein. The top ten hold about 5% of the sample, which has approximately 230,000 distinct CDR3 sequences, 24% seen once. The sample was PBMCs, mostly from graft donor cells, taken 360 days after TCRalphabeta/CD19-depleted stem cell transplant. The receptors stem from a female patient between 2 and 15 years old who had a stem cell transplant for congenital amegakaryocytic thrombocytopenia, so the T cells may come from the graft donor.

J is TRBJ2-1 and V is TRBV4-1, with 11 nucleotides matching TRBD2. V lost 5 bases and J lost 6; bases outside the gene matches: 9. The CDR3 covers 16 residues. The germline gives CDR1 MGHRA, CDR2 YSYEKL. This chain's CDR3 is CASSIAGSGRVNEQFF. CDR3 sequence (DNA): TGCGCCAGCAGCATCGCCGGTAGCGGGAGGGTCAATGAGCAGTTCTTC.

The rearrangement uses TRBV10-2 and TRBJ2-7; TRBD2 matches at 9 bases. Losses at the gene ends were 6 bases for V and 0 bases for J; bases not matched to a gene: 6. This CDR3 has 15 amino acids. CDR1 and CDR2 (germline): WSHSY, SAAADI. The CDR3 nucleotides read TGCGCCAGCAGAATAGCGGGGGCCAGCTCCTACGAGCAGTACTTC. Its protein is CASRIAGASSYEQYF.

In its sample, this clonotype was seen many times. This chain uses TRBV6-2 or TRBV6-3 with TRBJ1-5, with a possible D match to TRBD1 (6 bases). There are 12 residues in the CDR3. CDR1 is MNHEY, CDR2 SVGEGT, per germline. The V end was cut by 6 bases, the J end by 5 bases, with 8 bases between. The CDR3 bases are TGTGCCAGCAGACAGGGACATCAGCCCCAGCATTTT. Translation: CASRQGHQPQHF.

As concerns this clonotype: One base away lies a much larger clone, so this may be a sequencing read error. The chain recombines TRBV7-9 with TRBJ2-7; no clear D. The ends were cut back, 5 bases at V and 3 bases at J, with 11 bases in the middle. This CDR3 has 13 residues. Germline V gene sequence: CDR1 SEHNR, CDR2 FQNEAQ (reference sequence). The chain's CDR3 is CASSPDRYYEQYF. Written as DNA, the CDR3 is TGTGCCAGCAGCCCGGACCGATACTACGAGCAGTACTTC.

This clonotype was counted only a few times. This chain links TRBV6-5 with TRBJ1-5; 7 bases fit TRBD1. Trimming took 5 bases from V and 6 from J; bases not matched to a gene: 16. The CDR3 sequence is 17 residues long. Germline assignment: CDR1 MNHEY and CDR2 SVGAGI. CDR3 amino acids: CASSPGETGTFAQPQHF. The CDR3 DNA reads TGTGCCAGCAGTCCAGGGGAGACAGGGACGTTCGCTCAGCCCCAGCATTTT.

A few counts support this clonotype. The chain combines TRBV12-3 or TRBV12-4 with TRBJ1-1; D gene ambiguous. Trimming took off 5 bases at V and 1 base at J, with 20 bases between the two ends. The CDR3 has 17 amino acids. The CDR3 loop reads CASSQNRRRGSNTEAFF. Here the CDR3 DNA reads TGTGCCAGCAGTCAGAACCGACGCAGAGGATCGAACACTGAAGCTTTCTTT.

The chain joins TRBV20-1 to TRBJ2-2; D unresolved. The CDR3 covers 15 residues. CDR1 is DFQATT and CDR2 is SNEGSKA in the germline V gene (reference sequence). V was trimmed by 3 bases and J by 0 bases, leaving 11 bases between them. The CDR3: CSASTRGPNTGELFF. The CDR3 nucleotides read TGCAGTGCTAGTACACGAGGCCCGAACACCGGGGAGCTGTTTTTT.

This chain joins TRBV27 and TRBJ1-2, with D hard to call. Germline V gene data show CDR1 as MNHEY and CDR2 as SMNVEV (reference sequence). V lost 0 bases, J lost 2 bases, and 16 bases lay in between. This CDR3 spans 17 amino acids. The CDR3 nucleotides read TGTGCCAGCAGTTTATCGAGTATTGGGAGAAGGAACTATGGCTACACCTTC. Amino acids: CASSLSSIGRRNYGYTF.

This chain uses TRBV12-3 or TRBV12-4 with TRBJ1-5; a weak D match, TRBD1 (6 bases). The CDR3 extends over 15 amino acids. Trimming removed 5 bases from V and 2 bases from J, with 13 bases in between. CDR3 bases: TGTGCCAGCAGTGGGAGGACAGTGGGCAATCAGCCCCAGCATTTT. Its protein product is CASSGRTVGNQPQHF.

This rearrangement joins TRBV27 to TRBJ2-7, with D unresolved. This CDR3 has 13 residues. With 3 bases removed from V and 1 base from J, the gap between germline ends came to 7 bases. The germline V gene has CDR1 MNHEY and CDR2 SMNVEV (reference sequence). The CDR3 sequence: CASSLKRSYEQYF. In DNA form, the CDR3 reads TGTGCCAGCAGTTTGAAGAGATCCTACGAGCAGTACTTC.

The V and J genes are TRBV10-1 and TRBJ2-1; D perhaps matches TRBD2 (6 bases). Per germline, CDR1 WNHNN and CDR2 SYGVQD (reference sequence). Trimming cost V 8 bases and J 5 bases, with 16 bases left between them. The CDR3 consists of 14 residues. CDR3: CASEPSGLDNEQFF. The CDR3 nucleotides are TGCGCCAGCGAGCCTTCGGGACTGGACAATGAGCAGTTCTTC.

This clonotype was counted between two and nine times. The V and J genes are TRBV7-9 and TRBJ1-4; D is uncertain. The CDR3 consists of 15 residues. From germline, CDR1 is SEHNR and CDR2 FQNEAQ (reference sequence). Trimming left V 4 bases short and J 5 bases short, with 14 bases between. The CDR3 nucleotides are TGTGCCAGCAGCTCAGCCGACACACTCAATGAAAAACTGTTTTTT. Amino acid sequence: CASSSADTLNEKLFF. The full variable domain, completed using reference TRBV7-9 and TRBJ1-4, is DTGVSQNPRHKITKRGQNVTFRCDPISEHNRLYWYRQTLGQGPEFLTYFQNEAQLEKSRLLSDRFSAERPKGSFSTLEIQRTEQGDSAMYLCASSSADTLNEKLFFGSGTQLSVL.

This rearrangement joins TRBV4-1 to TRBJ1-2; TRBD1 matches at 10 bases. CDR3 length equals 16 residues. Trimming at V came to 0 bases and at J to 13 bases, leaving 14 bases not matched to a gene. Germline V CDR1 and CDR2: MGHRA, YSYEKL. The CDR3 nucleotides read TGCGCCAGCAGCCAAGATCTTGGGGTGGGACAGGGGTTCGCCACCTTC. Its protein is CASSQDLGVGQGFATF.

This clonotype was seen at least ten times. The J gene is TRBJ2-2, the V gene TRBV10-2; D tentatively fits TRBD1 or TRBD2 (6 bases each). V lost 8 bases to trimming and J lost 3 bases, with 13 bases between them. The CDR3 consists of 14 residues. Germline V gives CDR1 WSHSY, CDR2 SAAADI. The CDR3 bases are TGCGCCAGCCTGGGGGGCGGTTACACCGGGGAGCTGTTTTTT. Translation: CASLGGGYTGELFF.

This clonotype occurred a few times. The rearrangement joins TRBV15 to TRBJ1-1; D is unresolved. Between the trimmed V and J ends, which lost 1 base and 11 bases, there was a span of 11 bases. Germline CDR1 and CDR2: LNHNV and YYDKDF (reference sequence). The CDR3 is made up of 12 amino acids. The CDR3 is CATSRVSGGAFF. The CDR3 DNA is TGTGCCACCAGCAGAGTTTCGGGAGGTGCTTTCTTT.

This clonotype showed up many times. This rearrangement joins TRBV10-3 to TRBJ1-2; a possible D gene is TRBD1 (6 bases). There are 13 residues in the CDR3. The V end was cut by 6 bases, the J end by 2 bases, with 10 bases between. CDR1 and CDR2 from the germline V gene are ENHRY and SYGVKD. The CDR3 DNA sequence: TGTGCCATCAGGGGGACACAAAACTATGGCTACACCTTC. It translates to CAIRGTQNYGYTF.

This clonotype was counted only a few times. The chain employs TRBV12-3 or TRBV12-4 and TRBJ2-1, with 13 bases identical to TRBD2. The junction had 14 bases not matched to a gene; V was cut back by 4 bases and J by 8 bases. CDR3 size: 18 residues. The CDR3 protein is CASSSGLAGALMSYEQFF. DNA for the CDR3: TGTGCCAGCAGTTCTGGACTAGCGGGGGCCCTCATGAGCTATGAGCAGTTCTTC.

DNA of the CDR3: TGCGCCAGCAGCCTCACATGGGACTACACCTACGAGCAGTACTTC. It specifies CASSLTWDYTYEQYF. The chain is built from TRBV4-1 and TRBJ2-7; 7 positions agree with TRBD2. Germline V gene data show CDR1 as MGHRA and CDR2 as YSYEKL. CDR3 length: 15 amino acids. J gave up 2 bases and V 4 bases, and 8 bases lay outside the gene matches.

The V call is TRBV15, the J call TRBJ2-7, with D possibly being TRBD1 or TRBD2 (5 bases each). The CDR3 runs 14 residues. Trimming took off 2 bases at V and 2 bases at J, with 10 bases between the two ends. Germline CDR1 LNHNV, CDR2 YYDKDF (reference sequence). The DNA of the CDR3 is TGTGCCACCAGCAGACCCGGGGACGCCTACGAGCAGTACTTC. Its protein product is CATSRPGDAYEQYF.

The CDR3 loop is CATSMGTAIRYNEQFF. The CDR3 DNA sequence: TGTGCCACCAGCATGGGGACGGCGATACGGTACAATGAGCAGTTCTTC. The V and J genes are TRBV15 and TRBJ2-1; D could derive from TRBD1 or TRBD2 (5 bases each). From germline, CDR1 is LNHNV and CDR2 YYDKDF (reference sequence). The CDR3 sequence is 16 residues long. V was clipped by 4 bases and J by 4 bases, with 17 bases between them.

Only a few counts were recorded for this clonotype. V usage is TRBV28 and J usage is TRBJ2-5, with D possibly being TRBD2 (7 bases). Germline values: CDR1 MDHEN, CDR2 SYDVKM. CDR3 length: 17 amino acids. Trimming stripped 4 bases from V and 4 bases from J, with 22 bases between. CDR3 loop: CASSWAPLGGASETQYF. In nucleotides, the CDR3 is TGTGCCAGCAGTTGGGCCCCCCTGGGGGGGGCATCAGAGACCCAGTACTTC.

This clonotype was seen more than once but under ten times. The rearrangement uses TRBV7-9 and TRBJ2-7, with D perhaps TRBD1 (5 bases). The V gene lost 3 bases and the J gene lost 3 bases, with 12 bases spanning the gap. Germline assignment: CDR1 SEHNR and CDR2 FQNEAQ (reference sequence). The CDR3 has 14 amino acids. The CDR3 DNA reads TGTGCCAGCAGCTTTGACTTGACAGACTACGAGCAGTACTTC. Amino acids: CASSFDLTDYEQYF. Full variable domain (remainder filled in from reference TRBV7-9 and TRBJ2-7): DTGVSQNPRHKITKRGQNVTFRCDPISEHNRLYWYRQTLGQGPEFLTYFQNEAQLEKSRLLSDRFSAERPKGSFSTLEIQRTEQGDSAMYLCASSFDLTDYEQYFGPGTRLTVT.

This clonotype was counted between two and nine times. The V gene is TRBV12-3 or TRBV12-4, the J gene TRBJ1-5; the D is unclear. Trimming removed 2 bases from V and 3 bases from J, with 11 bases in between. There are 15 residues in the CDR3. The DNA of the CDR3 is TGTGCCAGCAGTTTATCTCGAGGGCACAATCAGCCCCAGCATTTT. This translates into CASSLSRGHNQPQHF.

This clonotype was observed a few times. V usage is TRBV20-1 and J usage is TRBJ1-6, with 7 bases aligning to TRBD1. Germline loops: CDR1 DFQATT, CDR2 SNEGSKA (reference sequence). CDR3 length equals 14 residues. V was pared by 7 bases and J by 5 bases, with 8 bases of the junction left unmatched. The CDR3 coding sequence is TGCAGTGTTCACAGGGGCCATCATAATTCACCCCTCCACTTT. It specifies CSVHRGHHNSPLHF.

This clonotype has only a few counts. This chain uses TRBV7-9 with TRBJ2-7; 7 nucleotides line up with TRBD1. The germline V gene has CDR1 SEHNR and CDR2 FQNEAQ (reference sequence). There are 15 residues in the CDR3. After removal of 1 base from V and 2 bases from J, the junction contained 5 bases not matched to a gene. CDR3: CASSLGQQGTYEQYF. CDR3 in DNA: TGTGCCAGCAGCTTAGGCCAACAGGGGACCTACGAGCAGTACTTC.

The chain uses TRBV20-1 and TRBJ1-6, with D possibly being TRBD1 (6 bases). Germline CDR1 and CDR2: DFQATT and SNEGSKA (reference sequence). This CDR3 comprises 15 residues. V was cut by 3 bases and J by 5 bases, with 14 bases left in between. The CDR3 DNA reads as TGCAGTGCTAGGGTGGACAGTCGACATAATTCACCCCTCCACTTT. This sequence encodes CSARVDSRHNSPLHF.

V is TRBV27 and J is TRBJ2-1; D uncertain. Germline assignment: CDR1 MNHEY and CDR2 SMNVEV (reference sequence). Trimming took off 4 bases at V and 2 bases at J, with 9 bases between the two ends. This CDR3 comprises 14 residues. This CDR3 is CASSSSLTYNEQFF. In nucleotides, the CDR3 is TGTGCCAGCAGTTCCAGCTTAACCTACAATGAGCAGTTCTTC.

V usage is TRBV29-1 and J usage is TRBJ1-2, with 8 bases fitting TRBD1. The germline CDR1 and CDR2 sequences are SQVTM and ANQGSEA. J was trimmed by 5 bases and V by 5 bases; bases with no gene match: 4. The CDR3 covers 12 residues. This chain's CDR3 is CSVRQGRYGYTF. CDR3 in DNA: TGCAGCGTTCGACAGGGGAGGTATGGCTACACCTTC.

This clonotype has a handful of counts. The chain couples TRBV30 to TRBJ2-3; tentative D call: TRBD1 (6 bases). This CDR3 contains 14 residues. Looked up from germline, CDR1 is GTSNPN and CDR2 is SVGIG (reference sequence). Trimming removed 2 bases from V and 2 bases from J, with 11 bases in between. The CDR3 nucleotides are TGTGCCTGGAGTAATGACAGGCTCACAGATACGCAGTATTTT. Amino acids: CAWSNDRLTDTQYF.